Below, one TCR beta chain is given with its context. The entry originates in a study of control samples from healthy donors and cancer patients. This table comes from immunoSEQ multiplex PCR, and its TCRdb copy is limited to in-frame clones, with some not included. Of 210,000 or so clones in the sample, about nine tenths are singletons; the top ten hold 1.5% to 2%. Germline V gene lookup returns CDR1 ENHRY and CDR2 SYGVKD. The V end was cut by 0 bases, the J end by 0 bases, with 12 bases between. The CDR3 loop spans 16 amino acids. This TCR was sampled from a man aged 25-40 years in good health. V is TRBV10-3 and J is TRBJ2-7; D unclear. What was sequenced was blood. CDR3 nucleotides: TGTGCCATCAGTGAGTCGAGTGACACGAGCTCCTACGAGCAGTACTTC. It yields the protein CAISESSDTSSYEQYF.